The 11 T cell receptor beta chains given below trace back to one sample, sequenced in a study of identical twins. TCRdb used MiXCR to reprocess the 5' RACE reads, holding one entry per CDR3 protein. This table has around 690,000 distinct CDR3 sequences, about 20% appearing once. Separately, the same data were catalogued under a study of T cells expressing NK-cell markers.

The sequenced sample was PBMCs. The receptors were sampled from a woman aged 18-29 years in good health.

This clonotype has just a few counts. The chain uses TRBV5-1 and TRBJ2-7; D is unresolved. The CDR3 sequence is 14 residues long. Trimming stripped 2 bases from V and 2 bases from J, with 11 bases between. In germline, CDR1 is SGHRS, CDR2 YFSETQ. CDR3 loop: CASSFSVATYEQYF. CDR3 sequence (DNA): TGCGCCAGCAGCTTCTCCGTGGCCACCTACGAGCAGTACTTC.

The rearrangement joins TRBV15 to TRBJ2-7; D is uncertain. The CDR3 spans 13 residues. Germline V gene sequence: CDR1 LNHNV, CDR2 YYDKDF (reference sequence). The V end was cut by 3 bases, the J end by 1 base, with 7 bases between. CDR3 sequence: CATSSWTSYEQYF. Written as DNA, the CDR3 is TGTGCCACCAGCAGTTGGACGTCCTACGAGCAGTACTTC.

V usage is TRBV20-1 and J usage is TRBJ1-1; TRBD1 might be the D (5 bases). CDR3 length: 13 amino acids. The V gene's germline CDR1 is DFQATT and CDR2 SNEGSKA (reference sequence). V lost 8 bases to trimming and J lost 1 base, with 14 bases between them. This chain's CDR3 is CSSLPGTNTEAFF. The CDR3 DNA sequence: TGCAGTTCATTACCCGGGACGAACACTGAAGCTTTCTTT.

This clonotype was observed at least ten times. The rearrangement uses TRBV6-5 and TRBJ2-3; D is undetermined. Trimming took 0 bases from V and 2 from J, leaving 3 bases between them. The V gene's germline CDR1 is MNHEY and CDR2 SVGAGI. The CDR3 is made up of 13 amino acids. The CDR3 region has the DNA TGTGCCAGCAGTTACTCATCCACAGATACGCAGTATTTT. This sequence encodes CASSYSSTDTQYF.

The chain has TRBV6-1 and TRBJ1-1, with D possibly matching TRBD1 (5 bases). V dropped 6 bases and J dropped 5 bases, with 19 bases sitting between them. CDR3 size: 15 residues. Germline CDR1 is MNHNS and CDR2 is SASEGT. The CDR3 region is CASRPSQGWSTEAFF. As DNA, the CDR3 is TGTGCCAGCAGGCCTTCGCAGGGTTGGAGTACTGAAGCTTTCTTT.

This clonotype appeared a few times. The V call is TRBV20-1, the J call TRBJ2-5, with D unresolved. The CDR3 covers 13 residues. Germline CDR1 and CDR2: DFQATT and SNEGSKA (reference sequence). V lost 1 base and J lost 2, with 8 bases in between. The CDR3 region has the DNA TGCAGTGCTAGAGCCAGCCAACAAGAGACCCAGTACTTC. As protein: CSARASQQETQYF.

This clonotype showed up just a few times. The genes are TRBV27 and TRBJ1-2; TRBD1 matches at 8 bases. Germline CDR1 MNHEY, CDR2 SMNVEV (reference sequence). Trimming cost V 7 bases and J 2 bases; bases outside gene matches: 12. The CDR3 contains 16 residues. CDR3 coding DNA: TGTGCCAGCATCGGACTGGGGACAGGACTGAACTATGGCTACACCTTC. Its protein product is CASIGLGTGLNYGYTF.

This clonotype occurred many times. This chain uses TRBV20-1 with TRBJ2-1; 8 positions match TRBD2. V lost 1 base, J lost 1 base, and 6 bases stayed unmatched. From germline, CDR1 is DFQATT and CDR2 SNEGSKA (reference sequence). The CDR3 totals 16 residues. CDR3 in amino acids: CSARVTGGPSYNEQFF. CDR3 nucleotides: TGCAGTGCTAGAGTTACGGGGGGGCCATCCTACAATGAGCAGTTCTTC.

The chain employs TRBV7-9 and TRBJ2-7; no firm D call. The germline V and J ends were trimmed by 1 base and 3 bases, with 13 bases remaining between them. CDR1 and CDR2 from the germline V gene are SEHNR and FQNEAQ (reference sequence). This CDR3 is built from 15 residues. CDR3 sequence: CASSLGERADYEQYF. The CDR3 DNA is TGTGCCAGCAGCTTAGGGGAAAGGGCAGACTACGAGCAGTACTTC.

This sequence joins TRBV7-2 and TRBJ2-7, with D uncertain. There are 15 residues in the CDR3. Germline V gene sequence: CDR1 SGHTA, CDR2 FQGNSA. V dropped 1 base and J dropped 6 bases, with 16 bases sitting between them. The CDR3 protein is CASSLDVGQSGEQYF. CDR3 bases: TGTGCCAGCAGCTTAGATGTTGGGCAGTCGGGCGAGCAGTACTTC.

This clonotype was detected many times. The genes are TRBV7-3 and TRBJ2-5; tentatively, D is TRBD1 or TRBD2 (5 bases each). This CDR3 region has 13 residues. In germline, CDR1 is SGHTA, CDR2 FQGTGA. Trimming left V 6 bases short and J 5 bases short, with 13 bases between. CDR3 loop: CASSYGTQETQYF. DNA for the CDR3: TGTGCCAGCAGTTACGGGACCCAGGAGACCCAGTACTTC.